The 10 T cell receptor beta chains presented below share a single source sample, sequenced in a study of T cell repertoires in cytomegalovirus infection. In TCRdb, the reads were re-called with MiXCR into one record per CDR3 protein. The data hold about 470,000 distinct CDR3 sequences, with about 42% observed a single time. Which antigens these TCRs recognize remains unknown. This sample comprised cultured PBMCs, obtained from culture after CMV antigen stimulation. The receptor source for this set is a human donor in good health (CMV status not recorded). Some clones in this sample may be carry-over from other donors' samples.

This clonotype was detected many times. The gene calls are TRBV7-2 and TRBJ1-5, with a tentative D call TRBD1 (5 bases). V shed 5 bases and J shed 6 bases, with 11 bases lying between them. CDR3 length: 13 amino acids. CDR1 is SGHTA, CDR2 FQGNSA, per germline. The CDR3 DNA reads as TGTGCCAGCAGCACCGGGACGGCTCAGCCCCAGCATTTT. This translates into CASSTGTAQPQHF.

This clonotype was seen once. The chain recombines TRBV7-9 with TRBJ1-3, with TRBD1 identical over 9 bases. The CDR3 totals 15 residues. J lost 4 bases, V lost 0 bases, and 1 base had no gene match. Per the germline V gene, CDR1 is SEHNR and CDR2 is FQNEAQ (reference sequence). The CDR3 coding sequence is TGTGCCAGCAGCTTAGCCGGGACAGGGGGAAACACCATATATTTT. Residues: CASSLAGTGGNTIYF.

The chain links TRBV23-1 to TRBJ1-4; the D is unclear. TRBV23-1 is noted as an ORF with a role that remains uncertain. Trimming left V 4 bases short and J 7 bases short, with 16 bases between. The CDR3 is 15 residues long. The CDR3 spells CASSPLGLAVEKLFF. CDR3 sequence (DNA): TGCGCCAGCAGTCCATTGGGCTTGGCGGTTGAAAAACTGTTTTTT.

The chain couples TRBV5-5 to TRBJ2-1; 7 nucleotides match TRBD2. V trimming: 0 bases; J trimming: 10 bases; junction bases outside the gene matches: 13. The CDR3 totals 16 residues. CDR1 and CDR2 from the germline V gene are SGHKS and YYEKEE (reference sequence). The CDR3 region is CASSLAQLAAMTEQFF. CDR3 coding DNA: TGTGCCAGCAGCTTGGCCCAGCTAGCGGCTATGACGGAGCAGTTCTTC.

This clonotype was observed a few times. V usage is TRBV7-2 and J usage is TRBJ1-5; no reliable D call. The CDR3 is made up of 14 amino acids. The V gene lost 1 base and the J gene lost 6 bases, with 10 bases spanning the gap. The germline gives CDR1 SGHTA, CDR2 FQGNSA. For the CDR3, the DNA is TGTGCCAGCAGCTTAGGGGGAGGGTTTCAGCCCCAGCATTTT. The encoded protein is CASSLGGGFQPQHF.

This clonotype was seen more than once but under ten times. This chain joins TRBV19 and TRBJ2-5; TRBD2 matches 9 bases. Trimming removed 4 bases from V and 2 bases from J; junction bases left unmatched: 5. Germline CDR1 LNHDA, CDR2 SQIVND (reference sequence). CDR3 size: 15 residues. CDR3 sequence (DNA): TGTGCCAGTAGTACGACTAGCGGCAATCAAGAGACCCAGTACTTC. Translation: CASSTTSGNQETQYF.

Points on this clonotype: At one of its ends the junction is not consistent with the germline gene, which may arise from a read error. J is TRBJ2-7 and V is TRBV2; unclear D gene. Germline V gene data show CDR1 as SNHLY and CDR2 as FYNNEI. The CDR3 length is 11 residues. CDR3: CAGRGSYEQYF. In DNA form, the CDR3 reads TGTGCCGGCAGAGGCTCCTACGAGCAGTACTTC.

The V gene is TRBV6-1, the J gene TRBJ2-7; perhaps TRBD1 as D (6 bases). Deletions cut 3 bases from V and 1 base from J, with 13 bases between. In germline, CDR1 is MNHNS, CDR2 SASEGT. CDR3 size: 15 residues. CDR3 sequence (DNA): TGTGCCAGCAGTGAGACACAGGGACCGTCCTACGAGCAGTACTTC. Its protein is CASSETQGPSYEQYF.

Here the CDR3 reads CASSPRSGGDTQYF. The CDR3 DNA reads as TGTGCCAGCAGCCCACGATCGGGAGGGGATACGCAGTATTTT. The chain employs TRBV7-6 and TRBJ2-3, with 8 bases fitting TRBD2. J lost 6 bases, V lost 5 bases, and 7 bases had no gene match. This CDR3 region has 14 residues. Germline lookup yields CDR1 SGHVS and CDR2 FNYEAQ.

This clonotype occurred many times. CDR3 amino acids: CASSPNLEEKLFF. The DNA for the CDR3 is TGTGCCAGCAGCCCGAATCTAGAGGAAAAACTGTTTTTT. J is TRBJ1-4 and V is TRBV7-8; D remains ambiguous. This CDR3 has 13 residues. Germline V gene sequence: CDR1 SGHVS, CDR2 FQNEAQ. Trimming pared 5 bases from V and 8 bases from J, leaving 12 bases between.